The clone carrying this TCR beta chain appeared a few times. Its antigen is not identified. The sample comes from a study of Tregs in tolerant kidney transplant recipients. Study-wide results and limits: Expanding Tregs on activated donor B cells appeared to best identify donor-specific TCRbeta clones.

The data were produced by immunoSEQ multiplex PCR, yet TCRdb's version contains in-frame clones alone and is incomplete. The table includes over 50,000 clones, about four fifths detected once. Germline CDR1 SGHDT, CDR2 YYEEEE. The J segment lost 5 bases and the V segment lost 3 bases, leaving 6 bases of the junction unmatched. The CDR3 covers 15 residues. CD4+CD25+CD127- Tregs, CD4+CD25- non-Tregs, CD4 and CD8 cells were sorted. The V gene is TRBV5-6, the J gene TRBJ2-3; 10 bases line up with TRBD1. The sequencing sample was made of CD4+ T cells from blood. The sequence was obtained from a human donor in good health. The CDR3 region is CASSYTGTGVDTQYF. CDR3 bases: TGTGCCAGCAGCTACACCGGGACAGGGGTAGATACGCAGTATTTT.